This T cell receptor (beta chain) was identified in a study of blood T cell repertoires in COVID-19. At the level of the study: COVID-19 samples from acute and convalescent phases originated in the United States, Italy and Spain.

Using immunoSEQ multiplex PCR, the repertoire was profiled, and TCRdb retains in-frame clones only, with some absent. The sample yields more than 45,000 clones, more than 75% seen once. The V end was cut by 1 base, the J end by 0 bases, with 10 bases between. Germline V lookup: CDR1 KGHSH, CDR2 LQKENI. The CDR3 is made up of 15 amino acids. Sequences were obtained from peripheral blood. The receptor comes from a woman aged 55-75 years with acute or convalescent COVID-19. This sequence joins TRBV18 and TRBJ2-7; D not resolved. For the CDR3, the DNA is TGTGCCAGCTCACCACTGCAGGTGAGCTCCTACGAGCAGTACTTC. Translation: CASSPLQVSSYEQYF.